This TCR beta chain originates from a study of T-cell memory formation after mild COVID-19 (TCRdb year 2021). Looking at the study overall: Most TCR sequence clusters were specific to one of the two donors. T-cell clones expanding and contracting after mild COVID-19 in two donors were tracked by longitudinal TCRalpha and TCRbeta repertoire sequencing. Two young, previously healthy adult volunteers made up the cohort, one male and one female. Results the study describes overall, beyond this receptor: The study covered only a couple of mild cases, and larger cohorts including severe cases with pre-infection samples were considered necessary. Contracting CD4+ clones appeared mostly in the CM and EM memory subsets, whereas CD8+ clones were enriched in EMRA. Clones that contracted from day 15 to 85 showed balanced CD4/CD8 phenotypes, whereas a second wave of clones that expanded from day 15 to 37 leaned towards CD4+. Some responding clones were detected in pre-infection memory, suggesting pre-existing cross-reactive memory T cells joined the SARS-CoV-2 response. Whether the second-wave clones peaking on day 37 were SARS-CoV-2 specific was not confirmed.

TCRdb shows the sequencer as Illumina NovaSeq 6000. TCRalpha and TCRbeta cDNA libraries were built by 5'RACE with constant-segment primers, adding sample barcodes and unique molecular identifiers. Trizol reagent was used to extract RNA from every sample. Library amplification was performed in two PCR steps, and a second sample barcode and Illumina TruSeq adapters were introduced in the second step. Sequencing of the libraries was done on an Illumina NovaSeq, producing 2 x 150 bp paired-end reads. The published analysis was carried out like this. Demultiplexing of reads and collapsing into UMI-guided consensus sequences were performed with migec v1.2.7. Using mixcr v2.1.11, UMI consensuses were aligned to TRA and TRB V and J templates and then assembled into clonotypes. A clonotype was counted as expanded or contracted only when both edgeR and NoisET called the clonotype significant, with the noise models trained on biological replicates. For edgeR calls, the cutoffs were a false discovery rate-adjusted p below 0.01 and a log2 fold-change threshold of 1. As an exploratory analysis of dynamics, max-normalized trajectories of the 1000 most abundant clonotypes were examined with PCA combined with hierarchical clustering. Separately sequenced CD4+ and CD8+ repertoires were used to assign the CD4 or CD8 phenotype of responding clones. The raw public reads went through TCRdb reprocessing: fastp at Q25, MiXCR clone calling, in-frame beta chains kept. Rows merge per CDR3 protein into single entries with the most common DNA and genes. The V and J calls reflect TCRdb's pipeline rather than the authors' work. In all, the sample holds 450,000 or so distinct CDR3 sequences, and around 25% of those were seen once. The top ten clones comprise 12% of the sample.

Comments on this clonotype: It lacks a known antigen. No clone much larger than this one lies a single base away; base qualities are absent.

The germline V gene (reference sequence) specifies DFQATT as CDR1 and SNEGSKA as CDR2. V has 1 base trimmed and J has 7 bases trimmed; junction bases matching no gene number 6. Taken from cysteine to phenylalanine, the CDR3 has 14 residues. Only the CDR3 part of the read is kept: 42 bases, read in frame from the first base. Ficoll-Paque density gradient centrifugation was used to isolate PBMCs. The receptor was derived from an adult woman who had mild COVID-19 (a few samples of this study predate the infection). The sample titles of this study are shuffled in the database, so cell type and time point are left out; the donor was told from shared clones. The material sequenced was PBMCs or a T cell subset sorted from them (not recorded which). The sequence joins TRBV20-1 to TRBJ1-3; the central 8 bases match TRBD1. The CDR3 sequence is CSARAPTGVNTIYF. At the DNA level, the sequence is TGCAGTGCTAGAGCCCCGACAGGGGTCAACACCATATATTTT.